This is a list of T cell receptor beta chains from one sample in a study of identifying expanded T cells in peripheral blood. Assay used: immunoSEQ multiplex PCR; TCRdb lists only in-frame clones, some missing. The table records 80,000 to 90,000 clones, around 88% of them present only once. Sequenced input: blood. These receptors came from a person between 18 and 75 years old in good health. Both conserved end residues are part of each CDR3. A D gene is named only where the DNA matches it firmly. Clone size is given for some rows only: seen once, a few or many times, or a class if the clone is expanded.

>TRBV4-3|TRBD2|once|TRBJ2-1
CASSQERVSGGPQLYNEQFF
TGCGCCAGCAGCCAAGAACGGGTTAGCGGGGGCCCTCAACTCTACAATGAGCAGTTCTTC
>TRBV2|NA|few|TRBJ1-2
CASPQVIGYTF
TGTGCCAGCCCACAGGTCATCGGCTACACCTTC
>TRBV5-6|TRBD1|NA|TRBJ1-5
CASSPWDRGRYSNQPQHF
TGTGCCAGCAGCCCTTGGGACAGGGGAAGATATAGCAATCAGCCCCAGCATTTT
>TRBV30|NA|NA|TRBJ2-5
CAWSMGSSETQYF
TGTGCCTGGAGTATGGGCAGTTCAGAGACCCAGTACTTC
>TRBV7-2|NA|NA|TRBJ2-1
CASSLDLAIHSLSYNEQFF
TGTGCCAGCAGCTTAGATCTGGCTATCCACAGCCTCTCCTACAATGAGCAGTTCTTC
>TRBV5-6|NA|NA|TRBJ1-5
CASSFQELRTQPQHF
TGTGCCAGCAGCTTTCAAGAACTTAGGACTCAGCCCCAGCATTTT
>TRBV2|NA|NA|TRBJ2-5
CASIWDSAGETQYF
TGTGCCAGCATATGGGATTCGGCAGGGGAGACCCAGTACTTC
>TRBV7-9|NA|NA|TRBJ1-4
CASSSTGGKLFF
TGTGCCAGCAGCTCTACCGGGGGAAAACTGTTTTTT
>TRBV2|NA|NA|TRBJ2-1
CASSDGDFNEQFF
TGTGCCAGCAGTGACGGGGATTTTAATGAGCAGTTCTTC
>TRBV6-6|TRBD1|NA|TRBJ1-2
CASSDPGGANYGYTF
TGTGCCAGCAGTGATCCAGGGGGGGCTAACTATGGCTACACCTTC
>TRBV2|NA|NA|TRBJ2-7
CASQIDRYEQYF
TGTGCCAGCCAAATAGACCGGTACGAGCAGTACTTC
>TRBV23-1|TRBD1|NA|TRBJ2-7
CASSQKDTRGRGYEQYF
TGCGCCAGCAGTCAAAAGGACACCAGGGGGCGCGGGTACGAGCAGTACTTC
>TRBV5-4|TRBD2|once|TRBJ2-5
CASSLTKLAGAQETQYF
TGTGCCAGCAGCTTGACCAAACTAGCGGGGGCACAAGAGACCCAGTACTTC
>TRBV7-9|TRBD1|NA|TRBJ1-1
CASRPGQGVTEAFF
TGTGCCAGCAGGCCTGGACAGGGAGTCACTGAAGCTTTCTTT
>TRBV21-1|NA|NA|TRBJ2-1
CASSKSGYRGATGYNEQFF
TGTGCCAGCAGCAAGTCGGGCTACAGGGGGGCCACTGGGTACAATGAGCAGTTCTTC
>TRBV19|TRBD1|NA|TRBJ1-5
CASSMGQYKNQPQHF
TGTGCCAGTAGTATGGGACAGTACAAAAATCAGCCCCAGCATTTT
>TRBV7-8|NA|NA|TRBJ1-3
CASSLAWGGGGNTIYF
TGTGCCAGCAGCTTAGCGTGGGGAGGAGGAGGAAACACCATATATTTT
>TRBV4-1|TRBD1|NA|TRBJ1-1
CASSQEKSGGTEAFF
TGCGCCAGCAGCCAAGAAAAGTCAGGGGGGACTGAAGCTTTCTTT
>TRBV7-2|NA|NA|TRBJ2-1
CASSLGQDPWNEQFF
TGTGCCAGCAGCTTAGGCCAGGATCCCTGGAATGAGCAGTTCTTC
>TRBV6-5|NA|NA|TRBJ1-6
CASSRGTYNSPLHF
TGTGCCAGTAGCCGTGGGACGTATAATTCACCCCTCCACTTT
>TRBV4-3|NA|NA|TRBJ1-4
CASSTDGGLNGKLFF
TGCGCCAGCAGTACAGACGGGGGGCTAAATGGAAAACTGTTTTTT
>TRBV10-2|TRBD1|NA|TRBJ1-6
CASRDRDSYNSPLHF
TGCGCCAGCAGGGACAGGGACTCCTATAATTCACCCCTCCACTTT
>TRBV2|NA|NA|TRBJ2-2
CASREFGNTGELFF
TGTGCCAGCCGGGAGTTTGGGAACACCGGGGAGCTGTTTTTT
>TRBV11-1|NA|few|TRBJ1-1
CASSFGENTEAFF
TGTGCCAGCAGCTTCGGGGAGAACACTGAAGCTTTCTTT
>TRBV30|NA|NA|TRBJ2-7
CAWSMAIYEQYF
TGTGCCTGGAGTATGGCAATTTACGAGCAGTACTTC
>TRBV5-1|NA|NA|TRBJ2-3
CASRADTDTQYF
TGCGCCAGCAGGGCAGACACAGATACGCAGTATTTT
>TRBV5-6|NA|NA|TRBJ2-5
CASSSLAGQGETQYF
TGTGCCAGCAGCTCTTTAGCGGGTCAGGGGGAGACCCAGTACTTC
>TRBV18|NA|NA|TRBJ1-3
CASSPAGAYSGNTIYF
TGTGCCAGCTCACCCGCAGGGGCTTACTCTGGAAACACCATATATTTT
>TRBV27|NA|NA|TRBJ2-5
CATQKGETQYF
TGTGCCACGCAGAAGGGAGAGACCCAGTACTTC
>TRBV2|NA|NA|TRBJ2-4
CASSDLADLAKNIQYF
TGTGCCAGCAGTGATCTTGCCGATCTAGCCAAAAACATTCAGTACTTC
>TRBV5-6|NA|once|TRBJ1-1
CASSLLRENTEAFF
TGTGCCAGCAGCTTACTCAGGGAGAACACTGAAGCTTTCTTT
>TRBV19|NA|NA|TRBJ1-5
CASDRPDSNQPQHF
TGTGCCAGTGACAGGCCTGATAGCAATCAGCCCCAGCATTTT
>TRBV9|NA|NA|TRBJ2-1
CASSVGGVGEQFF
TGTGCCAGCAGCGTAGGGGGGGTCGGTGAGCAGTTCTTC
>TRBV28|TRBD1|NA|TRBJ2-7
CASRAAGTGGEQYF
TGTGCCAGCAGGGCCGCCGGGACAGGGGGCGAGCAGTACTTC
>TRBV7-2|TRBD1|NA|TRBJ2-5
CASSYLGRGLQETQYF
TGTGCCAGCAGCTACCTGGGAAGGGGGCTCCAAGAGACCCAGTACTTC
>TRBV2|NA|NA|TRBJ2-2
CASSYPVRVRELFF
TGTGCCAGCAGTTATCCGGTGAGGGTTCGGGAGCTGTTTTTT